This T cell receptor (beta chain) is drawn from a study of OX40 agonist ivuxolimab in advanced cancers. Whole-study findings and limits: It was not determined which antigens were specifically recognized by the peripheral T cells that had undergone clonal expansion.

With regard to this clone: Its target is unknown.

Sequencing was performed with immunoSEQ multiplex PCR; in TCRdb, only in-frame clones are kept and a portion is missing. The sample contains 55,000 to 85,000 clones, around 80% of which appear only once. Trimming pared 3 bases from V and 9 bases from J, leaving 9 bases between. The CDR3 extends over 11 amino acids. Germline loops: CDR1 GTSNPN, CDR2 SVGIG (reference sequence). The sample in question was CD4+ or CD8+ T cells sorted from blood, obtained in a trial of the OX40 agonist ivuxolimab. The J gene is TRBJ2-1, the V gene TRBV30, with D tentatively TRBD1 (5 bases). The sequence derives from an adult with an advanced solid tumor such as melanoma, head and neck, liver or kidney cancer. CDR3 protein: CAWRLRVEQFF. CDR3 coding DNA: TGTGCCTGGAGGCTCAGGGTTGAGCAGTTCTTC.